The 21 T cell receptor beta chains below were found in one sample sequenced in a study of blood T cell repertoires in COVID-19. The assay was immunoSEQ multiplex PCR, and TCRdb's table has in-frame clones only and misses some. The sample lists some 15,000 clones; 88% were seen once. Sequenced material: peripheral blood. These TCRs come from a human donor in a cohort sampled during active COVID-19.

The rearrangement joins TRBV14 to TRBJ2-2; the D gene is possibly TRBD1 (5 bases). Germline CDR1 SGHDN, CDR2 FVKESK. Trimming took off 2 bases at V and 3 bases at J, with 10 bases between the two ends. The CDR3 runs 15 residues. CDR3 DNA: TGTGCCAGCAGCCAATGGGGCCGGGACACCGGGGAGCTGTTTTTT. Its protein is CASSQWGRDTGELFF.

This chain links TRBV19 with TRBJ1-5; no firm D call. Germline-derived CDR1 and CDR2 are LNHDA and SQIVND (reference sequence). Trimming took off 3 bases at V and 7 bases at J, with 13 bases between the two ends. The CDR3 consists of 14 residues. The CDR3 DNA sequence: TGTGCCAGTAGTATTCTGACCTTCGGGCAGCCCCAGCATTTT. Amino acids: CASSILTFGQPQHF.

The chain links TRBV7-9 to TRBJ2-1; possible D gene TRBD2, 5 bases. This CDR3 has 14 residues. CDR1 and CDR2 (germline): SEHNR, FQNEAQ (reference sequence). Between the trimmed V and J ends, which lost 1 base and 4 bases, there was a span of 8 bases. CDR3 loop: CASSLGTGYNEQFF. The CDR3, as DNA: TGTGCCAGCAGCTTAGGGACGGGATACAATGAGCAGTTCTTC.

The chain carries TRBV2 and TRBJ2-7, with 9 bases identical to TRBD2. Germline values: CDR1 SNHLY, CDR2 FYNNEI. This CDR3 spans 14 amino acids. V trimming: 6 bases; J trimming: 1 base; junction bases outside the gene matches: 4. The DNA for the CDR3 is TGTGCCAGCAGCCGGACTAGCGTTTCCTACGAGCAGTACTTC. The encoded protein is CASSRTSVSYEQYF.

The V gene is TRBV30, the J gene TRBJ1-2; 7 bases agree with TRBD1. Germline CDR1 and CDR2: GTSNPN and SVGIG (reference sequence). The CDR3 is 15 amino acids. Trimming cost V 2 bases and J 4 bases; bases outside gene matches: 10. The CDR3 nucleotides read TGTGCCTGGAGTCGGGACAGAAGCCGTGGCTATGGCTACACCTTC. Protein: CAWSRDRSRGYGYTF.

V usage is TRBV4-1 and J usage is TRBJ2-7; 11 bases map to TRBD2. The CDR3 extends over 15 amino acids. Germline V lookup: CDR1 MGHRA, CDR2 YSYEKL. V lost 5 bases and J lost 3; bases outside the gene matches: 6. The DNA of the CDR3 is TGCGCCAGCAGCAGCCTAGCGGGGGGTGTCTACGAGCAGTACTTC. Its protein product is CASSSLAGGVYEQYF.

The gene calls are TRBV14 and TRBJ1-1; D is perhaps TRBD1 (5 bases). This CDR3 is 15 amino acids long. V lost 6 bases and J lost 1, with 15 bases in between. Germline assignment: CDR1 SGHDN and CDR2 FVKESK. The DNA for the CDR3 is TGTGCCAGCAGTCATATGCCAGGGCCGAACACTGAAGCTTTCTTT. It encodes CASSHMPGPNTEAFF.

The chain joins TRBV29-1 to TRBJ2-7, with 13 bases matching TRBD2. CDR1 is SQVTM, CDR2 ANQGSEA, per germline. The junction had 8 bases not matched to a gene; V was cut back by 4 bases and J by 2 bases. This CDR3 is 16 amino acids long. For the CDR3, the DNA is TGCAGCGTTGCCGGGACTAGCGGGACTGTAACCTACGAGCAGTACTTC. This codes for CSVAGTSGTVTYEQYF.

CDR3: CASSLSGGSSYEQYF. DNA of the CDR3: TGTGCCAGCAGTCTTAGCGGGGGGAGCTCCTACGAGCAGTACTTC. The V and J genes are TRBV6-5 and TRBJ2-7; 10 positions agree with TRBD2. Trimming removed 5 bases from V and 0 bases from J; junction bases left unmatched: 4. CDR1 is MNHEY and CDR2 is SVGAGI in the germline V gene. The length of the CDR3 is 15 residues.

This sequence joins TRBV7-8 and TRBJ2-6; a weak D match, TRBD1 (6 bases). This CDR3 region has 16 residues. V was shortened by 4 bases and J by 4 bases, with 14 bases between the two germline ends. CDR1 and CDR2 from the germline V gene are SGHVS and FQNEAQ. DNA for the CDR3: TGTGCCAGCAGCTCCCAAGGGGGATCCGGGGCCAACGTCCTGACTTTC. Protein sequence: CASSSQGGSGANVLTF.

V is TRBV13 and J is TRBJ2-7; D is possibly TRBD2 (6 bases). V lost 1 base and J 6 bases, leaving 13 bases between the germline ends. There are 14 residues in the CDR3. Germline values: CDR1 PRHDT, CDR2 FYEKMQ (reference sequence). This CDR3 reads CASSLAGTLLEQYF. The CDR3 coding sequence is TGTGCCAGCAGCTTAGCCGGGACTCTACTCGAGCAGTACTTC. The full variable domain, with the rest looked up from reference TRBV13 and TRBJ2-7, is AAGVIQSPRHLIKEKRETATLKCYPIPRHDTVYWYQQGPGQDPQFLISFYEKMQSDKGSIPDRFSAQQFSDYHSELNMSSLELGDSALYFCASSLAGTLLEQYFGPGTRLTVT.

There are a few counts of this clone. The chain joins TRBV6-2 or TRBV6-3 to TRBJ1-2, with D possibly TRBD1 on 6 matching bases. V was shortened by 6 bases and J by 10 bases, with 18 bases between the two germline ends. Germline CDR1 and CDR2: MNHEY and SVGEGT. The CDR3 contains 13 residues. In DNA form, the CDR3 reads TGTGCCAGCAGCCCAACCGTAACAGGGATCTACACCTTC. Translation gives CASSPTVTGIYTF.

The CDR3 bases are TGTGCCAGTAGTATGCGGGGGAGGATGAACACTGAAGCTTTCTTT. Encoded protein: CASSMRGRMNTEAFF. This chain links TRBV19 with TRBJ1-1, with D possibly TRBD1 on 5 matching bases. Trimming left V 3 bases short and J 0 bases short, with 11 bases between. The CDR3 runs to 15 residues. Germline V gene data show CDR1 as LNHDA and CDR2 as SQIVND (reference sequence).

The chain is built from TRBV5-1 and TRBJ2-3; 7 bases are a match to TRBD2. CDR1 SGHRS and CDR2 YFSETQ come from the germline V gene. J lost 2 bases, V lost 4 bases, and 10 bases had no gene match. CDR3 length: 16 amino acids. The CDR3 bases are TGCGCCAGCAGCCCTGGACGACTAGCATCCACAGATACGCAGTATTTT. Protein: CASSPGRLASTDTQYF.

V usage is TRBV19 and J usage is TRBJ2-7, with D possibly TRBD1 on 8 matching bases. The germline V and J ends were trimmed by 10 bases and 5 bases, with 27 bases remaining between them. Germline CDR1 and CDR2: LNHDA and SQIVND (reference sequence). This CDR3 is built from 16 residues. The CDR3 here is CATPPLDREGRDEQYF. DNA of the CDR3: TGTGCCACCCCCCCCCTGGACAGGGAGGGCAGGGACGAGCAGTACTTC. Filled out from reference TRBV19 and TRBJ2-7, the complete variable domain reads DGGITQSPKYLFRKEGQNVTLSCEQNLNHDAMYWYRQDPGQGLRLIYYSQIVNDFQKGDIAEGYSVSREKKESFPLTVTSAQKNPTAFYLCATPPLDREGRDEQYFGPGTRLTVT.

This chain uses TRBV11-2 with TRBJ1-3; a weak D match, TRBD1 (6 bases). In germline, CDR1 is SGHAT, CDR2 FQNNGV. This CDR3 has 12 amino acids. The ends were cut back, 8 bases at V and 8 bases at J, with 13 bases in the middle. The CDR3 DNA follows: TGTGCCAGCCAAAGACAGGATTACACCATATATTTT. This translates into CASQRQDYTIYF.

This clone turned up a few times. The chain has TRBV3-1 (or the pseudogene TRBV3-2) and TRBJ2-2; the D is unclear. Trimming took 5 bases from V and 3 from J, leaving 7 bases between them. The germline CDR1 and CDR2 sequences are LGHDT and YNNKEL (reference sequence). This CDR3 is 13 amino acids long. The CDR3 region is CASSLGHTGELFF. The CDR3 nucleotides are TGTGCCAGCAGCTTGGGCCACACCGGGGAGCTGTTTTTT.

This clone has a single count. The rearrangement uses TRBV18 and TRBJ2-7, with D perhaps matching TRBD1 (6 bases). This CDR3 is 14 amino acids long. V lost 3 bases and J 7 bases, leaving 16 bases between the germline ends. CDR1 is KGHSH and CDR2 is LQKENI in the germline V gene. This CDR3 is CASSPRDNSREQYF. The CDR3 nucleotides are TGTGCCAGCTCACCCCGGGACAACTCGAGGGAGCAGTACTTC.

This chain uses TRBV9 with TRBJ2-2, with TRBD2 as a possible D gene (6 bases). The germline V gene encodes CDR1 SGDLS and CDR2 YYNGEE. V was pared by 3 bases and J by 3 bases, with 9 bases between. The CDR3 has 14 residues. The CDR3 loop is CASSAGLHTGELFF. In DNA, the CDR3 is TGTGCCAGCAGCGCGGGACTCCACACCGGGGAGCTGTTTTTT.

This chain connects TRBV5-1 to TRBJ1-3; D perhaps matches TRBD1 (5 bases). The CDR3 is 16 residues long. Per the germline V gene, CDR1 is SGHRS and CDR2 is YFSETQ. Trimming stripped 2 bases from V and 3 bases from J, with 15 bases between. The CDR3 DNA sequence: TGCGCCAGCAGCTTAACAGGAGTTCGATTTGGAAACACCATATATTTT. Its protein is CASSLTGVRFGNTIYF.

The rearrangement links TRBV7-9 to TRBJ2-1; D call uncertain. The CDR3 has 12 residues. CDR1 and CDR2 from the germline V gene are SEHNR and FQNEAQ (reference sequence). V lost 1 base, J lost 10 bases, and 8 bases lay in between. CDR3 in amino acids: CASSLESREQFF. CDR3 nucleotides: TGTGCCAGCAGCTTAGAAAGCCGAGAGCAGTTCTTC.